This T cell receptor beta chain stems from a study of OX40 agonist ivuxolimab in advanced cancers. Study-wide context: Eligibility admitted prior anti-PD-1, anti-PD-L1 or anti-CTLA-4 therapy; 40% had some.

A few counts support this clone. The CDR3 loop spans 14 amino acids. Per the germline V gene, CDR1 is KGHSH and CDR2 is LQKENI. V shed 3 bases and J shed 4 bases, with 10 bases lying between them. Patients with autoimmune history or systemic immunosuppression were excluded. This table comes from immunoSEQ multiplex PCR, and its TCRdb copy is limited to in-frame clones, with some not included. The sample has 70,000 to 95,000 clones, almost 90% seen once; the top ten hold about 0.76%. This sequence was found in an adult with an advanced solid tumor such as melanoma, head and neck, liver or kidney cancer. The starting material was CD4+ or CD8+ T cells sorted from blood, obtained in a trial of the OX40 agonist ivuxolimab. The chain couples TRBV18 to TRBJ1-3; D unresolved. Here the CDR3 DNA reads TGTGCCAGCTCACCGCCGGGTTACGGAAACACCATATATTTT. Protein product: CASSPPGYGNTIYF.